The source of this TCR beta chain is a study of blood T cell repertoires in COVID-19. On the study more broadly: T cells, B-cell-depleted T cells, or PBMCs supplied cDNA or gDNA.

This clone has just one count. In the original analysis: Reference gene primers were amplified, and this amplification served to estimate nucleated cell counts. The repertoire was sequenced with immunoSEQ multiplex PCR; TCRdb's copy has only in-frame clones and lacks some. Clone size and V and J calls were adopted from that table, with D and trimming inferred from the DNA. This repertoire shows more than 200,000 clones, about 90% found once; its top ten account for approximately 1.3%. The V segment lost 6 bases and the J segment 6 bases; nucleotides outside the gene matches: 5. The length of the CDR3 is 14 residues. Germline CDR1 and CDR2: SGHDT and YYEEEE.

The clonotype was recovered from an older man with acute or convalescent COVID-19. Sequencing used peripheral blood. The chain combines TRBV5-6 with TRBJ2-7; 14 positions agree with TRBD2. CDR3 region: CASTGLAGGLEQYF. Here the CDR3 DNA reads TGTGCCAGCACCGGACTAGCGGGAGGTCTCGAGCAGTACTTC.